The clone carrying this TCR beta chain was counted a few times. The data were produced by immunoSEQ multiplex PCR, yet TCRdb's version contains in-frame clones alone and is incomplete. This sample has roughly 120,000 clones, with about 91% found just once. This record comes from a study of T cell responses to AZD1222 COVID-19 vaccine. The sequencing here drew on peripheral blood, taken on day 0 of AZD1222 vaccination. The source is an adult in good health.

In nucleotides, the CDR3 is TGTGCCAGCTCCCCGGGGACCTACGAGCAGTACTTC. Translated: CASSPGTYEQYF. The rearrangement uses TRBV18 and TRBJ2-7; D possibly corresponds to TRBD2 (5 bases). V lost 6 bases and J lost 2, with 8 bases in between. CDR1 is KGHSH, CDR2 LQKENI, per germline. The CDR3 consists of 12 residues.